This TCR beta chain appears in the sequencing data of a study of T-cell reconstitution after alpha-beta-depleted transplantation in children. This clonotype was detected only a few times. Researchers prepared the TCRbeta library using unique molecular identifiers, the study reports. TCRdb re-analysed the PCR reads in MiXCR, keeping a single row per CDR3 protein. The table has around 94,000 distinct CDR3 sequences, about 6% seen once. The CDR3 is made up of 14 amino acids. Trimming cost V 4 bases and J 7 bases; bases outside gene matches: 6. Germline V gene sequence: CDR1 MGHDK, CDR2 SYGVNS. The specimen comprised PBMCs, mostly from graft donor cells, sampled 60 days after TCRalphabeta/CD19-depleted stem cell transplant. The receptor comes from a female patient between 2 and 15 years old who had a stem cell transplant for Fanconi anemia, so the T cells may come from the graft donor. V is TRBV25-1 and J is TRBJ2-2, with 7 bases identical to TRBD1. The CDR3 here is CASSVLTGVGELFF. In DNA form, the CDR3 reads TGTGCCAGCAGTGTCCTCACAGGGGTCGGGGAGCTGTTTTTT.